This passage covers 13 T cell receptor beta chains from one sample sequenced in a study of a mutant IDH1 vaccine in newly diagnosed glioma. Time point described: week 23, last vaccination. Each vaccine dose was 300 ug of mutant IDH1 20-mer peptide, with topical imiquimod. These receptors lack a known antigen. The assay was immunoSEQ multiplex PCR, and TCRdb's table has in-frame clones only and misses some. The sample holds approximately 44,000 clones; roughly 84% are singletons and the top ten take around 2.5%. Sequences were derived from PBMCs, sampled from a glioma patient whose treatment included an IDH1 peptide vaccine. The receptors here all came from a woman in her late teens or twenties with glioma. Some clones in this sample may be carry-over from other donors' samples.

V and J are TRBV10-3 and TRBJ2-7; TRBD1 matches at 10 bases. CDR3 size: 15 residues. Germline V gene sequence: CDR1 ENHRY, CDR2 SYGVKD. With V trimmed by 6 bases and J by 6 bases, 11 bases remained unmatched. CDR3 in DNA: TGTGCCATCAGAAAAGCCGGGACAGGGGTATCCGAGCAGTACTTC. This encodes CAIRKAGTGVSEQYF.

V and J are TRBV27 and TRBJ2-1; 10 nucleotides match TRBD2. This CDR3 region has 14 residues. In germline, CDR1 is MNHEY, CDR2 SMNVEV (reference sequence). The J segment lost 6 bases and the V segment lost 5 bases, leaving 4 bases of the junction unmatched. The CDR3 loop is CASSPAGGLNEQFF. CDR3 DNA: TGTGCCAGCAGTCCAGCGGGGGGGCTCAATGAGCAGTTCTTC.

The chain recombines TRBV25-1 with TRBJ2-5; 10 nucleotides line up with TRBD1. Germline trimming cut 2 bases from V and 7 bases from J; bases unmatched to any gene: 4. Germline V lookup: CDR1 MGHDK, CDR2 SYGVNS. The CDR3 length is 14 residues. The CDR3 sequence is CASSEGTGVGTQYF. CDR3 nucleotide sequence: TGTGCCAGCAGTGAAGGGACAGGGGTCGGGACCCAGTACTTC.

The genes are TRBV19 and TRBJ1-1, with D maybe TRBD1 (5 bases). This CDR3 has 13 residues. Trimming cost V 7 bases and J 1 base, with 10 bases left between them. Germline V gene sequence: CDR1 LNHDA, CDR2 SQIVND (reference sequence). The chain's CDR3 is CASKVGGNTEAFF. As DNA, the CDR3 is TGTGCCAGTAAGGTTGGGGGGAACACTGAAGCTTTCTTT.

This chain uses TRBV5-1 with TRBJ2-3; D gene unclear. Germline V gene lookup returns CDR1 SGHRS and CDR2 YFSETQ. This CDR3 spans 14 amino acids. The V end lost 3 bases, the J end lost 4 bases, and 12 bases lay between the germline ends. The CDR3 DNA reads TGCGCCAGCAGCTCGTCCGGACCTGCAGATACGCAGTATTTT. Residues: CASSSSGPADTQYF.

In nucleotides, the CDR3 is TGTGCCAGCAGCCCCACCATCGTCGCGGAGCAGTTCTTC. This gives the protein CASSPTIVAEQFF. This chain joins TRBV7-2 and TRBJ2-1; no clear D. Germline CDR1 and CDR2: SGHTA and FQGNSA. This CDR3 is 13 amino acids long. The V and J ends lost 5 bases and 10 bases respectively, with 15 bases between them. Drawing the rest from reference TRBV7-2 and TRBJ2-1, the complete variable domain is GAGVSQSPSNKVTEKGKDVELRCDPISGHTALYWYRQSLGQGLEFLIYFQGNSAPDKSGLPSDRFSAERTGGSVSTLTIQRTQQEDSAVYLCASSPTIVAEQFFGPGTRLTVL.

The chain carries TRBV27 and TRBJ2-2; 7 bases line up with TRBD1. CDR3 length equals 15 residues. Per germline, CDR1 MNHEY and CDR2 SMNVEV (reference sequence). V shed 3 bases, J shed 1 base, and the junction held 2 bases outside the gene matches. The CDR3 DNA reads TGTGCCAGCAGTTTCAGGGGGTGGAACACCGGGGAGCTGTTTTTT. It translates to CASSFRGWNTGELFF.

The chain uses TRBV29-1 and TRBJ2-3; 7 nucleotides match TRBD2. The V gene's germline CDR1 is SQVTM and CDR2 ANQGSEA. The CDR3 covers 13 residues. J gave up 3 bases and V 8 bases, and 8 bases lay outside the gene matches. The CDR3 bases are TGCAGCATGGGGGAGGGCTCGACAGATACGCAGTATTTT. Encoded protein: CSMGEGSTDTQYF.

The gene calls are TRBV6-6 and TRBJ1-2; D gene ambiguous. CDR1 and CDR2 from the germline V gene are MNHNY and SVGAGI (reference sequence). This CDR3 region has 15 residues. V was pared by 6 bases and J by 4 bases, with 18 bases between. In DNA, the CDR3 is TGTGCCAGCAGCACTGGGTCCATGGGCGGCTATGGCTACACCTTC. This gives the protein CASSTGSMGGYGYTF.

The chain combines TRBV7-2 with TRBJ2-2, with 9 bases that match TRBD1. The CDR3 contains 16 residues. J was trimmed by 8 bases and V by 5 bases; bases with no gene match: 12. Germline CDR1 is SGHTA and CDR2 is FQGNSA. The CDR3 spells CASSQPRDRVSGELFF. The CDR3, as DNA: TGTGCCAGCAGCCAGCCCCGGGACAGGGTATCGGGGGAGCTGTTTTTT. Filled out from reference TRBV7-2 and TRBJ2-2, the complete variable domain reads GAGVSQSPSNKVTEKGKDVELRCDPISGHTALYWYRQSLGQGLEFLIYFQGNSAPDKSGLPSDRFSAERTGGSVSTLTIQRTQQEDSAVYLCASSQPRDRVSGELFFGEGSRLTVL.

Here the CDR3 DNA reads TGCGCCAGCATCTCAGGGACTAGCGGGAGCTCCTACAATGAGCAGTTCTTC. It codes for CASISGTSGSSYNEQFF. The chain is built from TRBV5-1 and TRBJ2-1; 14 bases fit TRBD2. Germline V gene sequence: CDR1 SGHRS, CDR2 YFSETQ. The length of the CDR3 is 17 residues. V was pared by 6 bases and J by 0 bases, with 5 bases of the junction left unmatched.

This sequence joins TRBV7-2 and TRBJ1-1, with 9 bases matching TRBD1. Losses at the gene ends were 3 bases for V and 6 bases for J; bases not matched to a gene: 8. The CDR3 runs 15 residues. CDR1 is SGHTA and CDR2 is FQGNSA in the germline V gene. The CDR3 DNA sequence: TGTGCCAGCAGCTTTCGGACAGGGGAATTAGCTGAAGCTTTCTTT. Protein sequence: CASSFRTGELAEAFF.

The sample holds a few counts of this clone. This rearrangement joins TRBV4-1 to TRBJ2-7; 9 nucleotides agree with TRBD2. V was pared by 2 bases and J by 3 bases, with 5 bases of the junction left unmatched. Germline V gives CDR1 MGHRA, CDR2 YSYEKL. The CDR3 spans 15 residues. CDR3 coding DNA: TGCGCCAGCAGCCAATTAGCGGGAGTCCACTACGAGCAGTACTTC. This gives the protein CASSQLAGVHYEQYF.